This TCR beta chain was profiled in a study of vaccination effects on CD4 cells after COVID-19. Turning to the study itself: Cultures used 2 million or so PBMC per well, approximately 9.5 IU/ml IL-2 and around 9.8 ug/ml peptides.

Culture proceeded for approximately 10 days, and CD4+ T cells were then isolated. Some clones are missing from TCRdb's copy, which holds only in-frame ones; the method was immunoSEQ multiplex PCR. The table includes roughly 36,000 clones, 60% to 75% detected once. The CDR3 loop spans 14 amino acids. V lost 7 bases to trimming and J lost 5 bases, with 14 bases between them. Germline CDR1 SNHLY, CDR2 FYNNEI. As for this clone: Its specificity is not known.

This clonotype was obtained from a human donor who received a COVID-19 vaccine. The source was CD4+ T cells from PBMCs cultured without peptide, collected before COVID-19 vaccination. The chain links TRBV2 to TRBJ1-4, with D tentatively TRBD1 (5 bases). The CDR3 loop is CASTPGPLNEKLFF. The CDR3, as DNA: TGTGCCAGCACTCCGGGACCTTTGAATGAAAAACTGTTTTTT.